The text below deals with one T cell receptor beta chain. This sample was included in a study of blood T cell repertoires in COVID-19. In the study overall: PBMCs, B-cell-depleted T cells, or T cells were the source of the cDNA or gDNA that made up the material.

This table comes from immunoSEQ multiplex PCR, and its TCRdb copy is limited to in-frame clones, with some not included. The sample carries about 250,000 clones, 65% to 85% recorded once. The CDR3 runs to 15 residues. The V gene's germline CDR1 is SGHTA and CDR2 FQGNSA. The V end lost 6 bases, the J end lost 1 base, and 12 bases lay between the germline ends. The sample comprised peripheral blood. This receptor was taken from a man older than 75 with acute or convalescent COVID-19. The chain links TRBV7-2 to TRBJ2-2; a possible D gene is TRBD1 (6 bases). The CDR3 DNA follows: TGTGCCAGCAGGGTCTCCAGGGGGAACACCGGGGAGCTGTTTTTT. This translates into CASRVSRGNTGELFF.